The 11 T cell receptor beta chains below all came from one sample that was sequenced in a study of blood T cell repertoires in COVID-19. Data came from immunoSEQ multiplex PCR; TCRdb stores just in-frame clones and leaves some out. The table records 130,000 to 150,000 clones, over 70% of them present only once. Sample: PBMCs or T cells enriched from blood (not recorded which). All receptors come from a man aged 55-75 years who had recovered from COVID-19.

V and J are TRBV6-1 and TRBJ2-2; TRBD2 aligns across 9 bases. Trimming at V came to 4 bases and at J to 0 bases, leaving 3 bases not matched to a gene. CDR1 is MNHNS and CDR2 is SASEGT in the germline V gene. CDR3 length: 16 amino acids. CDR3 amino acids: CASSGRGGPNTGELFF. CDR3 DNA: TGTGCCAGCAGTGGGCGGGGGGGTCCGAACACCGGGGAGCTGTTTTTT.

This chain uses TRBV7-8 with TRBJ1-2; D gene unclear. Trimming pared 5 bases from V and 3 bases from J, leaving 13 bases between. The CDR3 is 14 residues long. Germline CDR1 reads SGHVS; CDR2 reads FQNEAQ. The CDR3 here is CASSPNPRDYGYTF. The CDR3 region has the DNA TGTGCCAGCAGCCCCAACCCCCGGGACTATGGCTACACCTTC.

The CDR3 DNA sequence: TGTGCCAGCCGCCGGGTAAGGGGGCCTGAAGCTTTCTTT. This sequence encodes CASRRVRGPEAFF. This sequence joins TRBV6-5 and TRBJ1-1; 7 bases map to TRBD1. This CDR3 is built from 13 residues. The germline V gene has CDR1 MNHEY and CDR2 SVGAGI. The V and J ends lost 8 bases and 6 bases, in that order; junction bases with no gene match: 9.

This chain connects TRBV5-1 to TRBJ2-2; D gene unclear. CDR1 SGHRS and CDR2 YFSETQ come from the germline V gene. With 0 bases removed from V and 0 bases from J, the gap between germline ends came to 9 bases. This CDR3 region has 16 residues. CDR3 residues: CASSLGPQTNTGELFF. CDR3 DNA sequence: TGCGCCAGCAGCTTGGGGCCCCAAACGAACACCGGGGAGCTGTTTTTT.

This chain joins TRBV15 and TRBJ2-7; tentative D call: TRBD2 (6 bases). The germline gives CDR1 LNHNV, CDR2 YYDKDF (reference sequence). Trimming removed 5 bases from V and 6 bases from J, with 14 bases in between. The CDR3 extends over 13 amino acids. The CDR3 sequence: CATSSLAGSEQYF. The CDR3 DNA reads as TGTGCCACCAGCTCCCTCGCGGGGAGCGAGCAGTACTTC.

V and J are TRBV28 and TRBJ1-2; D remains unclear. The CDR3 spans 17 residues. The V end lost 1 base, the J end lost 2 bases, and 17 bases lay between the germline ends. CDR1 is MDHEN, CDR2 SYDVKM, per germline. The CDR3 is CASSLSGGQVLNYGYTF. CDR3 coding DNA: TGTGCCAGCAGTTTATCGGGCGGGCAGGTCCTCAACTATGGCTACACCTTC.

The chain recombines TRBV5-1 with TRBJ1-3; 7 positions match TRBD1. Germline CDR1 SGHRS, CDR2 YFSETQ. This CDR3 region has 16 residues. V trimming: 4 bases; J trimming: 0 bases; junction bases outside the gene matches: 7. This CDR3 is CASSQEGAYSGNTIYF. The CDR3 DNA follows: TGCGCCAGCAGCCAGGAGGGGGCATACTCTGGAAACACCATATATTTT.

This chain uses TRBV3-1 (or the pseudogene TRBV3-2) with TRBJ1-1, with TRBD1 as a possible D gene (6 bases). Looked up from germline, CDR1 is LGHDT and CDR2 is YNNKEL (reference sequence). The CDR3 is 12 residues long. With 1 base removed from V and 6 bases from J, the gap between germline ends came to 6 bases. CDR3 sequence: CASSQGGPEAFF. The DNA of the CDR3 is TGTGCCAGCAGCCAAGGGGGGCCTGAAGCTTTCTTT.

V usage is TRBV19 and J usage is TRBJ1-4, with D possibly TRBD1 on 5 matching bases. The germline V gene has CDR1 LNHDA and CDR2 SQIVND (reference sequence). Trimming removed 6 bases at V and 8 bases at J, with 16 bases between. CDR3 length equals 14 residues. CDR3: CASSGPGMGEKLFF. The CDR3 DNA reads TGTGCCAGTAGCGGACCAGGGATGGGGGAAAAACTGTTTTTT.

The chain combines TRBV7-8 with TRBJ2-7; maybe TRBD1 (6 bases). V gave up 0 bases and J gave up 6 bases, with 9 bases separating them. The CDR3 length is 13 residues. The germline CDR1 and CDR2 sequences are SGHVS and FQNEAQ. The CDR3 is CASSLASRGEQYF. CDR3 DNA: TGTGCCAGCAGCTTAGCGAGCAGGGGCGAGCAGTACTTC.

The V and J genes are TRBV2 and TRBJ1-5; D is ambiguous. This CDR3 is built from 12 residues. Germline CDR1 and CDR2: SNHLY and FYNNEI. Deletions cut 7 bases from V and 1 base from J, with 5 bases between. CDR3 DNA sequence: TGTGCCAGCACCGAGAGCAATCAGCCCCAGCATTTT. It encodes CASTESNQPQHF.